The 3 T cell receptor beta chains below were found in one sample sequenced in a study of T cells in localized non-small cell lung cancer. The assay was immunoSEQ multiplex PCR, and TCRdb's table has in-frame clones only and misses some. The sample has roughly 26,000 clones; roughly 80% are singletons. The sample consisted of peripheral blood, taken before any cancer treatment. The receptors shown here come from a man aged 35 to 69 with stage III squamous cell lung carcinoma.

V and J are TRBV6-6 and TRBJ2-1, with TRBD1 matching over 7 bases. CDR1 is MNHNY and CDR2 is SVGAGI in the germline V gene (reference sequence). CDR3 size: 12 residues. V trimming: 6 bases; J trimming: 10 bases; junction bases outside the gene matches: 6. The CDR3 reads CASRVQGKEQFF. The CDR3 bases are TGTGCCAGCAGGGTACAGGGGAAGGAGCAGTTCTTC.

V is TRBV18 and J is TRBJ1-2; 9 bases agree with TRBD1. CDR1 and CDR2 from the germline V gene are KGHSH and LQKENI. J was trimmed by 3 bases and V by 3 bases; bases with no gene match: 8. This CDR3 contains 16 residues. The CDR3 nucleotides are TGTGCCAGCTCACCTTACCGGGACAGGGAGGACTATGGCTACACCTTC. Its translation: CASSPYRDREDYGYTF.

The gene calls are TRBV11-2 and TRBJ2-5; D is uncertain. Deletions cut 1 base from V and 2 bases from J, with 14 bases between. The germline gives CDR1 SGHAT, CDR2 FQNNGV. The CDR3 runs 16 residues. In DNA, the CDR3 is TGTGCCAGCAGCTTAGGTTTCAGGCCGAGTCAAGAGACCCAGTACTTC. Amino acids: CASSLGFRPSQETQYF.